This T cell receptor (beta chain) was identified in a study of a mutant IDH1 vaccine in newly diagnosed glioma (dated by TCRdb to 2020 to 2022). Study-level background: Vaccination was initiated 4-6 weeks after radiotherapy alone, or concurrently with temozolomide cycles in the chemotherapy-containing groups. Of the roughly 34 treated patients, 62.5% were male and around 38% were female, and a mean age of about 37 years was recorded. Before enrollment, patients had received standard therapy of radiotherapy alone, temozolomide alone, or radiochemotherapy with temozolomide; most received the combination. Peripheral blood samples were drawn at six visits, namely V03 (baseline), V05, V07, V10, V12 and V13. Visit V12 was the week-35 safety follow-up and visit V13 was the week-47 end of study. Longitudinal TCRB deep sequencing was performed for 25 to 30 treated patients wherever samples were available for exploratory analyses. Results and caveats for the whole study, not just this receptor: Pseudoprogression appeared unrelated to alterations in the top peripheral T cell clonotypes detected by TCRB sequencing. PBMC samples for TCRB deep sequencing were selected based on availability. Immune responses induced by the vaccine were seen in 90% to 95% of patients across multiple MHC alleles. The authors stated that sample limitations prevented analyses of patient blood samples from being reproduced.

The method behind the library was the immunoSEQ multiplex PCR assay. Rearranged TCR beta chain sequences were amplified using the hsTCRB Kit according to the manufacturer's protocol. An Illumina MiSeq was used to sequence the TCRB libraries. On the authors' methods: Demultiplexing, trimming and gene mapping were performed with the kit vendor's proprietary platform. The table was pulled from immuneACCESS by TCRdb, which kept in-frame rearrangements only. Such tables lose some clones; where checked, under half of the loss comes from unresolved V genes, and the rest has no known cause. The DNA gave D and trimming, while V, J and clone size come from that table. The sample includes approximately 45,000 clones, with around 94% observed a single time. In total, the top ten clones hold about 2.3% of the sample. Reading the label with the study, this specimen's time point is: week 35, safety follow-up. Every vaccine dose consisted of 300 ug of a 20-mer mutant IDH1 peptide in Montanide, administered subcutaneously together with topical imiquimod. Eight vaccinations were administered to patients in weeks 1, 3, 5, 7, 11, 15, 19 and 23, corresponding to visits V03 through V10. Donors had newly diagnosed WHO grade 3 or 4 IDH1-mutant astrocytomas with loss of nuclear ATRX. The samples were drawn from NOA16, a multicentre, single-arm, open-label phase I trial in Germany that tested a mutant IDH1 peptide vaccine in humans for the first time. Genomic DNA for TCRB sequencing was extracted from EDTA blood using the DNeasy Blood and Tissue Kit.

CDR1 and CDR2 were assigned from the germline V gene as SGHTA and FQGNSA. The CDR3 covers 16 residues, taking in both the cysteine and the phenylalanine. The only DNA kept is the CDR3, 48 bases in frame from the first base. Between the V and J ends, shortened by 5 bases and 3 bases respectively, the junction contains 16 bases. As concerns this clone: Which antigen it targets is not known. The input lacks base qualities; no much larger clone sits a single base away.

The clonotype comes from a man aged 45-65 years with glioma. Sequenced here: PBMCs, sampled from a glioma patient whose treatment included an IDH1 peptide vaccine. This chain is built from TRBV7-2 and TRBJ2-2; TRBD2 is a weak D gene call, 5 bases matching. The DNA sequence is TGTGCCAGCAGCCCGGGGTCCGGGGTTTACACCGGGGAGCTGTTTTTT. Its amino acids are CASSPGSGVYTGELFF.